These 6 T cell receptor beta chains share one sample of origin, sequenced in a study of spatial heterogeneity in lung cancer. Each CDR3 protein is one row after TCRdb ran MiXCR on the 5' RACE reads. The table includes about 5,400 distinct CDR3 sequences, 34% detected once. The time point denotes: sample taken at primary tumor resection. Extraction of whole RNA from tumor, nontumor lung or frozen PBMC preceded unsorted sequencing. The starting material was PBMCs, obtained at surgery. Every receptor here comes from a female donor with early-stage non-small cell lung cancer.

This clonotype was counted between two and nine times. Little can be read into the size of this beta chain, an off-target read in a library designed for alpha chains. The gene calls are TRBV7-9 and TRBJ2-3; maybe TRBD2 (6 bases). Looked up from germline, CDR1 is SEHNR and CDR2 is FQNEAQ (reference sequence). CDR3 length equals 16 residues. Trimming removed 4 bases from V and 6 bases from J, with 20 bases in between. CDR3 bases: TGTGCCAGCAGCTCACCTATCCAAGCCGGGAGCGATACGCAGTATTTT. Its translation is CASSSPIQAGSDTQYF.

This clonotype was counted only a few times. This beta chain came through as a stray read in a library set up for alpha chains, and its size says little. The chain carries TRBV20-1 and TRBJ2-2; D call uncertain. This CDR3 comprises 13 residues. Trimming removed 1 base at V and 2 bases at J, with 5 bases between. Germline CDR1 reads DFQATT; CDR2 reads SNEGSKA (reference sequence). The CDR3 reads CSARATNTGELFF. The CDR3, as DNA: TGCAGTGCTAGAGCGACCAACACCGGGGAGCTGTTTTTT.

Regarding this clonotype: Since it is a stray read in a library aimed at alpha chains, this beta chain has a size that is not meaningful. This chain connects TRBV29-1 to TRBJ2-7, with TRBD1 matching over 11 bases. Germline lookup yields CDR1 SQVTM and CDR2 ANQGSEA. The CDR3 runs 14 residues. The V and J ends lost 3 bases and 1 base, in that order; junction bases with no gene match: 2. The CDR3 DNA follows: TGCAGCGTTGAGGGGGACAGGGGGTCCTACGAGCAGTACTTC. This sequence encodes CSVEGDRGSYEQYF.

Judged by abundance, this clonotype is medium-sized. Found in a library prepared for alpha chains, this beta chain is an off-target read, and its abundance has little meaning. The J gene is TRBJ2-1, the V gene TRBV5-1; the match to TRBD1 covers 9 bases. The CDR3 contains 14 residues. Germline V gene data show CDR1 as SGHRS and CDR2 as YFSETQ. V was clipped by 7 bases and J by 5 bases; unmatched bases: 7. CDR3 sequence (DNA): TGCGCCAGCGAGACGGGGACAGGGAACAATGAGCAGTTCTTC. Protein product: CASETGTGNNEQFF.

Of note for this clonotype: With the library built for alpha chains, this beta chain is off target and its frequency is not meaningful. CDR3 DNA sequence: TGTGCCAGCAGCCTCTCTATGGGGGCTGGCTACGAGCAGTACTTC. Its translation is CASSLSMGAGYEQYF. The chain combines TRBV9 with TRBJ2-7; D might be TRBD1 (6 bases). CDR1 SGDLS and CDR2 YYNGEE come from the germline V gene. This CDR3 spans 15 amino acids. V lost 4 bases, J lost 3 bases, and 17 bases lay in between.

Details on this clonotype: A library made for alpha chains picked up this beta chain off target, so its size means little. V and J are TRBV6-5 and TRBJ2-1; no clear D gene. CDR3 length: 13 amino acids. Germline V lookup: CDR1 MNHEY, CDR2 SVGAGI. Trimming shortened V by 0 bases and J by 9 bases, and 9 bases separated the two germline ends. CDR3 residues: CASSYSTTGEQFF. CDR3 nucleotide sequence: TGTGCCAGCAGTTACTCAACCACGGGTGAGCAGTTCTTC.